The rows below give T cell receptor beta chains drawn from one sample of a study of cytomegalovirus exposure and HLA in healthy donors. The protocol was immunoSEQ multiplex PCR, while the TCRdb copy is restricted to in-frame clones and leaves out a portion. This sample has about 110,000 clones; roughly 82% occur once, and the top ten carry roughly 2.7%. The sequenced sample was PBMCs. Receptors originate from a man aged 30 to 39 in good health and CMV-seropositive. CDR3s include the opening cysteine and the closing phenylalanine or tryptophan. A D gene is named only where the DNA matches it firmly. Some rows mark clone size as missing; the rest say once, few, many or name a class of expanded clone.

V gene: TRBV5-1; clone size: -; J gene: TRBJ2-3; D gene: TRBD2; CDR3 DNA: TGCGCCAGCAGCTTCGGTCCCGGGGGGTCAGATACGCAGTATTTT; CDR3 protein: CASSFGPGGSDTQYF
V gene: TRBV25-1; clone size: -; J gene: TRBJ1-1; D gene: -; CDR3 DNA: TGTGCCAGCTCCCGGGGGGGGGTCACTGAAGCTTTCTTT; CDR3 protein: CASSRGGVTEAFF
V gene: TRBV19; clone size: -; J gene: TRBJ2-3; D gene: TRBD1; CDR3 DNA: TGTGCCAGTAGTTTCCTAACCCCGGGACAGGGGGATTCAGATACGCAGTATTTT; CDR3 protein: CASSFLTPGQGDSDTQYF
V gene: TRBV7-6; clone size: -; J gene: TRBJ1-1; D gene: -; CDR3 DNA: TGTGCCAGCAGCTTAGCGCGGGGGACTGAAGCTTTCTTT; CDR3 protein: CASSLARGTEAFF
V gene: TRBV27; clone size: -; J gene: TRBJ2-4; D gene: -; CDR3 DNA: TGTGCCAGCAGTTCGACAGGGAGGTGGAACAGTCAGTACTTC; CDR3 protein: CASSSTGRWNSQYF
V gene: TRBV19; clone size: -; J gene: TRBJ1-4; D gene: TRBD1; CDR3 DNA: TGTGCCACCAAGGGACAGTTTAATGAAAAACTGTTTTTT; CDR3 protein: CATKGQFNEKLFF
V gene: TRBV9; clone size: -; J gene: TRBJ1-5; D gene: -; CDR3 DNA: TGTGCCAGCAGCGCCGAAGGAGCGGCGGGAGGTAAGCCCCAGCATTTT; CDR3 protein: CASSAEGAAGGKPQHF
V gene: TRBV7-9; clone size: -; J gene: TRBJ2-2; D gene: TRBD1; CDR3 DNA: TGTTCCAGCAGCTTTGTAGGACAGGTTCATTCCGGGGAGCTGTTTTTT; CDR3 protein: CSSSFVGQVHSGELFF
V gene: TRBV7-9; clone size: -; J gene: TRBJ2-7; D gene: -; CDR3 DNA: TGTGCCAGCAGCTCGAGGGGGACAAACTACGAGCAGTACTTC; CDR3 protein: CASSSRGTNYEQYF
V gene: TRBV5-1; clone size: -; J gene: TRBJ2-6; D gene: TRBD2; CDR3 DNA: TGCGCCAGCAGCGAGTTGGGAGGGTCTGGGGCCAACGGCCTGACTTTC; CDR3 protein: CASSELGGSGANGLTF
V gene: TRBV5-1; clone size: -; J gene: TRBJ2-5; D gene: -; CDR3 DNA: TGCGCCAGCAGCGTAGGACAGTATCAAGAGACCCAGTACTTC; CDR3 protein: CASSVGQYQETQYF
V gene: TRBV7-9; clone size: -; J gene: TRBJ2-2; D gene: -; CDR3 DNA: TGTGCCAGCAGCCGCCTACAGGGTTTCAACACCGGGGAGCTGTTTTTT; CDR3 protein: CASSRLQGFNTGELFF
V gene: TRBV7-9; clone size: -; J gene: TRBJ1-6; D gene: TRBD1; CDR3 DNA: TGTTCCAGCAGCACAGGGGGCGGTTCACCCCTCCACTTT; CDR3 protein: CSSSTGGGSPLHF
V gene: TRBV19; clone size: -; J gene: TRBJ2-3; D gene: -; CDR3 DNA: TGTGCCAGTAAGGAGCAAAGTGGGACAGATACGCAGTATTTT; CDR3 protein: CASKEQSGTDTQYF
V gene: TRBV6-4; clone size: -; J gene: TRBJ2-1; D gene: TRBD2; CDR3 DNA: TGTGCCAGCAGTCCAACACTAGCGGGGGTTGGAGAGCAGTTCTTC; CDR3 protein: CASSPTLAGVGEQFF
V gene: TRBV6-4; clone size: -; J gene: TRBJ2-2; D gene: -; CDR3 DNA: TGTGTCAGCAGTGTAAGAGTTAACACCGGGGAGCTGTTTTTT; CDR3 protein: CVSSVRVNTGELFF
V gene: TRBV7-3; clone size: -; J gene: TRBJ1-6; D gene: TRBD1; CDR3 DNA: TGTGCCAGCAGCTCCCAGGGGGCAGGTTCACCCCTCCACTTT; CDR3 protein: CASSSQGAGSPLHF
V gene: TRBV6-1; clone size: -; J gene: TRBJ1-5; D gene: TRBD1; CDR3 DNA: TGTGCCAGCAGTGAAGCTACGGGGACAGGGGGCAGGCTGCCCCAGCATTTT; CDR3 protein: CASSEATGTGGRLPQHF
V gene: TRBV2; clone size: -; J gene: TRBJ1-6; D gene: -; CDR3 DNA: TGTGCCAGCAGTACACGGACGGGGAATAATTCACCCCTCCACTTT; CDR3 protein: CASSTRTGNNSPLHF
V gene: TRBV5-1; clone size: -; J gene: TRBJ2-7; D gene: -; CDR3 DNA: TGCGCCAGCAGCAGCGGACTGAACTACGAGCAGTACTTC; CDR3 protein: CASSSGLNYEQYF
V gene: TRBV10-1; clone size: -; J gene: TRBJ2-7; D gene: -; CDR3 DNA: TGCGCCAGCAGTGACCAGGGTTCCTACGAGCAGTACTTC; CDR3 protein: CASSDQGSYEQYF
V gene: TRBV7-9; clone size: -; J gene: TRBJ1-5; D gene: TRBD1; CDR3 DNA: TGTGCCAGCAGCCCGACAGGGGGTCAGCCCCAGCATTTT; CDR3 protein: CASSPTGGQPQHF
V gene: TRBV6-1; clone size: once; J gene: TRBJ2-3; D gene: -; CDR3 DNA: TGTGCCAGCAGTGTTTATCACAGGGCGGCAGATACGCAGTATTTT; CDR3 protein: CASSVYHRAADTQYF
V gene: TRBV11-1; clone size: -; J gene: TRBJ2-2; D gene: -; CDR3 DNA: TGTGCCAGCAGCTGGGATCTTTCCGGGGGCACCGGGGAGCTGTTTTTT; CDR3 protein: CASSWDLSGGTGELFF
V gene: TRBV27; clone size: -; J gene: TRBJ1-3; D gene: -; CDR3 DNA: TGTGCCAGCAGTTTAAGGCAGGGCAACACCATATATTTT; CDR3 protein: CASSLRQGNTIYF
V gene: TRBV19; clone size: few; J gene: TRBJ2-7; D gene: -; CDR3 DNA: TGTGCCAGTAGTATAGATGGAGGTGGGAGTGCCTACGAGCAGTACTTC; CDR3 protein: CASSIDGGGSAYEQYF
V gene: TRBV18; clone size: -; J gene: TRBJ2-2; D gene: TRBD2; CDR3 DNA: TGTGCCAGCTCACCACCTTCCGGGGGGGCATCCGGGGAGCTGTTTTTT; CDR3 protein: CASSPPSGGASGELFF
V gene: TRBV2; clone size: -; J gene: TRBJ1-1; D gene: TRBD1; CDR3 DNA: TGTGCCGGTAGGAGGGACAGTAACACTGAAGCTTTCTTT; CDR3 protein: CAGRRDSNTEAFF
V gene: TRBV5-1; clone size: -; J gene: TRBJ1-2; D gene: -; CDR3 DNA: TGCGCCAGCAGCTCCCTGGGAGTTACAGGGCCGGGAGGCTACACCTTC; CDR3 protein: CASSSLGVTGPGGYTF
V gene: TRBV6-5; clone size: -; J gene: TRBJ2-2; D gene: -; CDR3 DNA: TGTGCCAGCAGTTACCTCTATAACACCGGGGAGCTGTTTTTT; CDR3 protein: CASSYLYNTGELFF
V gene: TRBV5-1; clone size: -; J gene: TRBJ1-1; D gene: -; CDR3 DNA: TGCGCCAGCTCCCATTACCCCGGGGACACTGAAGCTTTCTTT; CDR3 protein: CASSHYPGDTEAFF
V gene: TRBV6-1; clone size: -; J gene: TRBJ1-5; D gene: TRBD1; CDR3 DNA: TGTGCCAGCAGGACAGGGGTAGAAGGGACCCAGCATTTT; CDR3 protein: CASRTGVEGTQHF
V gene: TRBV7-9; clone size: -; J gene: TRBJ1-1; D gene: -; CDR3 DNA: TGTGCCAGCAGCACGGGGAGACCCGGAGCTTTCTTT; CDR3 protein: CASSTGRPGAFF
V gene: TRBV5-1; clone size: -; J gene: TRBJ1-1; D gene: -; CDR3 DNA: TGCGCCAGCAGCACGGGACAAGTGAACACTGAAGCTTTCTTT; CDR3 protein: CASSTGQVNTEAFF
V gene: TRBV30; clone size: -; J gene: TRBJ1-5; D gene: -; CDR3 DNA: TGTGCCTGGAGTGACAGGGTCCAGTGGGTTTTCGATCAGCCCCAGCATTTT; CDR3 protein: CAWSDRVQWVFDQPQHF
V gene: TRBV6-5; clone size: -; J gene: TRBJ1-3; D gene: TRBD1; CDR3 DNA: TGTGCCAGCAGTTACGATGACCAGGGGGCTGGAAACACCATATATTTT; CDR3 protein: CASSYDDQGAGNTIYF
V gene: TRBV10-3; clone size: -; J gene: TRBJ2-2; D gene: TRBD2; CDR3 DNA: TGTGCCATCAGTGACCTAGCGGGGCGGAACACCGGGGAGCTGTTTTTT; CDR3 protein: CAISDLAGRNTGELFF
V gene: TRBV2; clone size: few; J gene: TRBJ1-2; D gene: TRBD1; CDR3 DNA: TGTGCCAGCGTGGAGCGGACAGGGGGGTATGGCTACACCTTC; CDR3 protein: CASVERTGGYGYTF
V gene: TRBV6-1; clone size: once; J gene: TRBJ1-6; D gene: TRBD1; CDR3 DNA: TGTGCCTGTAGCAGGGGGCAAAGTTCACCCCTCCACTTT; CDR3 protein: CACSRGQSSPLHF
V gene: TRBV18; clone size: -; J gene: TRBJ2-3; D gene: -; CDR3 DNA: TGTGCCAGCTCACCACCCCGTGGGGCCACAGATACGCAGTATTTT; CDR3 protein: CASSPPRGATDTQYF
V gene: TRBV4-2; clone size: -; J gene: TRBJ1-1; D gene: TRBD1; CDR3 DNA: TGTGCCAGCAGCCACTTGGGACAGACTAACACTGAAGCTTTCTTT; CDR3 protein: CASSHLGQTNTEAFF
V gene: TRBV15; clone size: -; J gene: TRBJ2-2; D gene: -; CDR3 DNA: TGTGCCACCAGCAGCGGGGCCGGGGAGCTGTTTTTT; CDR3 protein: CATSSGAGELFF
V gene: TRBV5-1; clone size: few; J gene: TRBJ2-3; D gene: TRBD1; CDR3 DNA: TGCGCCAGCCTGGGACAGGTATCAGATACGCAGTATTTT; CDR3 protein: CASLGQVSDTQYF
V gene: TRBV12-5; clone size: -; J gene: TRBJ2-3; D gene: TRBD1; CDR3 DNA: TGTGCTAGTGGTTTGGTTCCAAAGGGGGCGGTGGGTTGGGATACGCAGTATTTT; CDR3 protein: CASGLVPKGAVGWDTQYF
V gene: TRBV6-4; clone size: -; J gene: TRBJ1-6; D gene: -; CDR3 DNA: TGTGCCAGCAGTGCGGCAGGGACTTCGGGGGGCAATTCACCCCTCCACTTT; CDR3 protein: CASSAAGTSGGNSPLHF
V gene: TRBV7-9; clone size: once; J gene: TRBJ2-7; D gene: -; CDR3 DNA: TGTTCCAGCAGCAACTTAGATTGGACACCAGCTGCCTACGAGCAGTACTTC; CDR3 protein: CSSSNLDWTPAAYEQYF
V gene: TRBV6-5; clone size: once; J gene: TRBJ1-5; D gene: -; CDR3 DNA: TGTGCCAGCAGTTACTCGCCGGGGAGCAATCAGCCCCAGCATTTT; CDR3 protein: CASSYSPGSNQPQHF
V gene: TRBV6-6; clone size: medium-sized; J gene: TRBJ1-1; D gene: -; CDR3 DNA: TGTGCCAGCAGCTACACCCAGGGAAACACTGAAGCTTTCTTT; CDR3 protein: CASSYTQGNTEAFF
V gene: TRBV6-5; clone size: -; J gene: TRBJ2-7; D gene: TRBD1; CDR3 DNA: TGTGCCAGCAGTCGACAGGGCTACACCTACGAGCAGTACTTC; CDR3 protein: CASSRQGYTYEQYF
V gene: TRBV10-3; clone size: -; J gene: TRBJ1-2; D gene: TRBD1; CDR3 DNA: TGTGCCATCAGTGAGCCAGGACAGGGAGGTAACTATGGCTACACCTTC; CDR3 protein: CAISEPGQGGNYGYTF
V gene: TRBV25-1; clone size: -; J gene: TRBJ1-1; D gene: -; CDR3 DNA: TGTGCCAGCAGTCAACGGGGGGGCTGGGGCACTGAAGCTTTCTTT; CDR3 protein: CASSQRGGWGTEAFF
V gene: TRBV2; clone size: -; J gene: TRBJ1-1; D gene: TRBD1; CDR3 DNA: TGTGCCAGCAGGGACAGGGCGGGCACTGAAGCTTTCTTT; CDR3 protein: CASRDRAGTEAFF
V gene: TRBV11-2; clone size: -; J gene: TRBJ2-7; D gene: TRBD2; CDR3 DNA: TGTGCCAGCAGCTTAGATGGAGCGGGGCCCGCCTACGAGCAGTACTTC; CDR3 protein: CASSLDGAGPAYEQYF
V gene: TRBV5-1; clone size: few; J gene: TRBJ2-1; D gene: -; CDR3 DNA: TGCGCCAGCAGCTTAGAACCGCCAGACTCCTACAATGAGCAGTTCTTC; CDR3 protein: CASSLEPPDSYNEQFF
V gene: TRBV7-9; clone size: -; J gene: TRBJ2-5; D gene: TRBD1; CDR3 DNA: TGTGCCAGCAGCTTGGTACAGGGGACGACGGAGACCCAGTACTTC; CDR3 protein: CASSLVQGTTETQYF
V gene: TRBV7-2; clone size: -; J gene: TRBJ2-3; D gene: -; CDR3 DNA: TGTGCCAGCAGCCTCCTAGCGTGGGATACGCAGTATTTT; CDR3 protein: CASSLLAWDTQYF
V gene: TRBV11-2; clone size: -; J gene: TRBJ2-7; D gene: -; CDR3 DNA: TGTGCCAGCAGCTTAGTAGTGTCATACGAGCAGTACTTC; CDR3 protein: CASSLVVSYEQYF
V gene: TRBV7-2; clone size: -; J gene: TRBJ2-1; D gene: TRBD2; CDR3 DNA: TGTGCCAGCAGCTGGGCTACTAGCGGGGGAGATGAGCAGTTCTTC; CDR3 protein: CASSWATSGGDEQFF
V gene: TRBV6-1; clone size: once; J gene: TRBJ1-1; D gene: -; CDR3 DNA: TGTGCCAGCAGTGAAAATTGGGCCAGGAACACTGAAGCTTTCTTT; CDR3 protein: CASSENWARNTEAFF